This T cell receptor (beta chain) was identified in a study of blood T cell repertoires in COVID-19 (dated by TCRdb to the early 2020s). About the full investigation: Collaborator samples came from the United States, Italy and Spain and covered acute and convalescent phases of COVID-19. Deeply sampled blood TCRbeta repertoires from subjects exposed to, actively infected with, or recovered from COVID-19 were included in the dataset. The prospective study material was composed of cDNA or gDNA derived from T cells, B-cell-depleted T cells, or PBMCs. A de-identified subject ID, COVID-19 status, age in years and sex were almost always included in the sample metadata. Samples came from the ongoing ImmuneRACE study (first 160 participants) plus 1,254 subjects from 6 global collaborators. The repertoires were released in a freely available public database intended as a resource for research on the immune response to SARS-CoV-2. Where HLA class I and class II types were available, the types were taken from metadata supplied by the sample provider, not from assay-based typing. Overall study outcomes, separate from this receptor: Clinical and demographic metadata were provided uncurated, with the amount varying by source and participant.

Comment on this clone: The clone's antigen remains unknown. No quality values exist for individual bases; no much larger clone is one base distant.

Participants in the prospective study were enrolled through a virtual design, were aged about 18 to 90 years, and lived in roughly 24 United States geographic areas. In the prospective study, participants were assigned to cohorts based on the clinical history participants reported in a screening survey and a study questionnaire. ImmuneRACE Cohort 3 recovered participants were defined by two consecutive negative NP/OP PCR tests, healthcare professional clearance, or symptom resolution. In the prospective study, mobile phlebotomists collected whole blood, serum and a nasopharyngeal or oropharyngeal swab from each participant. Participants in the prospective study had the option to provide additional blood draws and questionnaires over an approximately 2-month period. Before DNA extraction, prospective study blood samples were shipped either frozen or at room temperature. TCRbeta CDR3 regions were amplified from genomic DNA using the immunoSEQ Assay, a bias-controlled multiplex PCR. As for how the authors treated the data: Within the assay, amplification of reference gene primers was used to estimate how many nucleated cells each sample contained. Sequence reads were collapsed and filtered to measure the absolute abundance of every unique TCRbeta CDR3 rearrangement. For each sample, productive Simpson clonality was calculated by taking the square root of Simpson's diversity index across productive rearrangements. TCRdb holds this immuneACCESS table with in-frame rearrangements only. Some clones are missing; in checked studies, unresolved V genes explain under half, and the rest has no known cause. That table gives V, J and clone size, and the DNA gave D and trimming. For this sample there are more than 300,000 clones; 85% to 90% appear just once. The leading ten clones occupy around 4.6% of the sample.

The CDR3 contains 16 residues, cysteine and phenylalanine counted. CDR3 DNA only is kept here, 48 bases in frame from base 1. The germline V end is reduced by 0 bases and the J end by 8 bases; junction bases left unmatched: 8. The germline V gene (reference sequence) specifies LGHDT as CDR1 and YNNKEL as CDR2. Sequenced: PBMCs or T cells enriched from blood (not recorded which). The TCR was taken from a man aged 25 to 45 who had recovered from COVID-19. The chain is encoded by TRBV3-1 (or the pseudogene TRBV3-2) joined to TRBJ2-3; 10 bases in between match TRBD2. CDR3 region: CASSQETSGRGGTQYF. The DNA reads TGTGCCAGCAGCCAAGAGACTAGCGGGCGGGGGGGTACGCAGTATTTT.